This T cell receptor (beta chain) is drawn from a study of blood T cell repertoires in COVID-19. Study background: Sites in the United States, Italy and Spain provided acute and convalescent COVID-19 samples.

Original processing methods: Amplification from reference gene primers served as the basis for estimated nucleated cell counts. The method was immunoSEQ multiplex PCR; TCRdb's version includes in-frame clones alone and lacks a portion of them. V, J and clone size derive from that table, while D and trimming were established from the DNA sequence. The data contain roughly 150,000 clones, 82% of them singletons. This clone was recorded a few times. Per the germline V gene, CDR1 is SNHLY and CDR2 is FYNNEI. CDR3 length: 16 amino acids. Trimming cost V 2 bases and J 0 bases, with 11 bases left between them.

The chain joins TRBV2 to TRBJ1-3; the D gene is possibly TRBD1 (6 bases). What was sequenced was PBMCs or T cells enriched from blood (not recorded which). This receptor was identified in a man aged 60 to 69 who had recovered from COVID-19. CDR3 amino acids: CASSEIRGISGNTIYF. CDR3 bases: TGTGCCAGCAGTGAAATCAGGGGAATCTCTGGAAACACCATATATTTT.